The TCR beta chain under discussion was sequenced for a study of a mutant IDH1 vaccine in newly diagnosed glioma. Study-level background: Participants attended visit V12, the safety follow-up, at week 35, and then attended visit V13 at week 47.

Here immunoSEQ multiplex PCR was the method, and the copy in TCRdb shows in-frame clones only, minus some. This table has tens of thousands of clones, 65% appearing once. Study-wide findings and caveats: Most patients, around 94%, showed vaccine-induced immune responses.

A few counts support this clone. Its antigen is not known. Specified time point: week 47, end of study. It was 300 ug of mutant IDH1 20-mer peptide that made up each vaccine dose, given with topical imiquimod. Here the sequenced sample was peripheral blood mononuclear cells (PBMCs), taken from a glioma patient whose treatment included an IDH1 peptide vaccine. This TCR derives from a man in his forties with glioma. Some clones in this sample may be carry-over from other donors' samples.

As DNA, the CDR3 is TGCAGCGTTGATGGGAGCCAGGGGGTCTCCGGCTACACCTTC. Amino acids: CSVDGSQGVSGYTF. The J gene is TRBJ1-2, the V gene TRBV29-1; 7 bases align to TRBD1. The V segment lost 3 bases and the J segment 8 bases; nucleotides outside the gene matches: 12. The CDR3 sequence is 14 residues long. The germline V gene has CDR1 SQVTM and CDR2 ANQGSEA.